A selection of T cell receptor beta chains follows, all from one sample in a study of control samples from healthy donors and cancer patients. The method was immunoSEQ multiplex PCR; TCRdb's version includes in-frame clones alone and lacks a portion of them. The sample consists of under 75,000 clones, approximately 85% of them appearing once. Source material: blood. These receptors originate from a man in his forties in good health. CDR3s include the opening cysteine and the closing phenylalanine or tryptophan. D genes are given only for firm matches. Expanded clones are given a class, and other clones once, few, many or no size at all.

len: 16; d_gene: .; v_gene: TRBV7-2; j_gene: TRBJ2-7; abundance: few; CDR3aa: CASSLGGGTLRYEQYF; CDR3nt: TGTGCCAGCAGCTTAGGAGGGGGGACCCTACGCTACGAGCAGTACTTC
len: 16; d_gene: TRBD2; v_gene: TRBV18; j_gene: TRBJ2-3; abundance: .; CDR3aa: CASSPLSSGATDTQYF; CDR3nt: TGTGCCAGCTCACCACTCTCTAGCGGGGCCACAGATACGCAGTATTTT
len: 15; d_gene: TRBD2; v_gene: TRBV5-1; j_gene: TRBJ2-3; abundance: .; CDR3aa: CASSSGGAEADTQYF; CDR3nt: TGCGCCAGCAGCTCGGGGGGGGCGGAGGCAGATACGCAGTATTTT
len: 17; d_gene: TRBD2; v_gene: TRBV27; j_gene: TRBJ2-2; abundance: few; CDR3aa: CASSSGLAGAPAGELFF; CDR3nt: TGTGCCAGCAGTTCAGGACTAGCGGGGGCCCCCGCCGGGGAGCTGTTTTTT
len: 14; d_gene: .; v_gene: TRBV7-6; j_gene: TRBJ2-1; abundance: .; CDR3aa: CASSLGLAGNEQFF; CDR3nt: TGTGCCAGCAGCTTAGGACTGGCTGGGAATGAGCAGTTCTTC
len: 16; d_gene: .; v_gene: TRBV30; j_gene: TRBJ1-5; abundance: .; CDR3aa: CAWKSPIAGLSQPQHF; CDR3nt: TGTGCCTGGAAGTCCCCGATCGCAGGGTTGTCTCAGCCCCAGCATTTT
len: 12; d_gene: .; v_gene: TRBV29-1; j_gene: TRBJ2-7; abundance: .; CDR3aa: CSVETWPYEQYF; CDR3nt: TGCAGCGTTGAGACATGGCCCTACGAGCAGTACTTC
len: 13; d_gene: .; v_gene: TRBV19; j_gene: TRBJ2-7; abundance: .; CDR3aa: CASSITKWYEQYF; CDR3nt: TGTGCCAGTAGTATAACTAAGTGGTACGAGCAGTACTTC
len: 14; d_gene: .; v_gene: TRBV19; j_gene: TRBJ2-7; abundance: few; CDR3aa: CASSMIGISYEQYF; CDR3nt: TGTGCCAGTAGTATGATCGGTATCTCCTACGAGCAGTACTTC
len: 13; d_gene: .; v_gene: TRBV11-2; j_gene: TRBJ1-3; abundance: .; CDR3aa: CASSGYSGNTIYF; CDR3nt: TGTGCCAGCAGCGGCTACTCTGGAAACACCATATATTTT
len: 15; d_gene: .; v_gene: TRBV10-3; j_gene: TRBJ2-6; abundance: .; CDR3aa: CAIRDGASGANVLTF; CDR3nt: TGTGCCATCAGGGACGGTGCCTCTGGGGCCAACGTCCTGACTTTC
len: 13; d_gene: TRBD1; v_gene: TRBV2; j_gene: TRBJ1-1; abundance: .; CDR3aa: CASSAFDRGEAFF; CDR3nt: TGTGCCAGCAGTGCCTTCGACAGGGGTGAAGCTTTCTTT
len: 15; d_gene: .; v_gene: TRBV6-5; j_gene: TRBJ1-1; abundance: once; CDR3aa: CASSYSGQMNTEAFF; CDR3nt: TGTGCCAGCAGTTACTCGGGCCAGATGAACACTGAAGCTTTCTTT
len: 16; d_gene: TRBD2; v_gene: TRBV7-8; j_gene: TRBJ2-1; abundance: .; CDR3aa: CASSRDPTSLYNEQFF; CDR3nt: TGTGCCAGCAGCCGTGATCCGACTAGCCTGTACAATGAGCAGTTCTTC
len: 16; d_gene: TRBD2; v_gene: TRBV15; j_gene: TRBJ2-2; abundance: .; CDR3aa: CATSTGASGRAGELFF; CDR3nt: TGTGCCACCAGCACAGGGGCTAGCGGGAGAGCCGGGGAGCTGTTTTTT
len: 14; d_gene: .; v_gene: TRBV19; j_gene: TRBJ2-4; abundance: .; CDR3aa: CASSIGLSKNIQYF; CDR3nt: TGTGCCAGTAGTATCGGGTTATCCAAAAACATTCAGTACTTC
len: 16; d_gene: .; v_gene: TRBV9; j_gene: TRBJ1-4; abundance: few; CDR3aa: CASSREWGGLNEKLFF; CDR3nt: TGTGCCAGCAGCCGTGAATGGGGGGGACTTAATGAAAAACTGTTTTTT
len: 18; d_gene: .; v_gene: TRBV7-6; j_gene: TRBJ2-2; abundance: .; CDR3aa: CASSLAVGREVYTGELFF; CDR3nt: TGTGCCAGCAGCTTAGCTGTGGGACGGGAAGTCTACACCGGGGAGCTGTTTTTT
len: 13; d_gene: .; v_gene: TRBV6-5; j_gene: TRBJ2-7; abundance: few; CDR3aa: CASSPPTSYEQYF; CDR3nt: TGTGCCAGCAGTCCCCCTACGTCCTACGAGCAGTACTTC
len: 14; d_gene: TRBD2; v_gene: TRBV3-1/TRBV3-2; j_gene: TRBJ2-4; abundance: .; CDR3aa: CASSQGTSVNIQYF; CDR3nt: TGTGCCAGCAGCCAAGGAACTAGCGTGAACATTCAGTACTTC
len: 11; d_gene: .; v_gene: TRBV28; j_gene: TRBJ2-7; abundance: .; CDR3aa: CASARQDEQYF; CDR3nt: TGTGCCAGCGCCCGACAAGACGAGCAGTACTTC
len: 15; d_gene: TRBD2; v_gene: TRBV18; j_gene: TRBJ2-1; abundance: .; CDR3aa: CASSPATSGTNEQFF; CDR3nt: TGTGCCAGCTCACCAGCGACTAGCGGGACTAATGAGCAGTTCTTC
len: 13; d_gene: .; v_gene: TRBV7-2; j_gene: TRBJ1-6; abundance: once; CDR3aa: CASSPIGNSPLHF; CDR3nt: TGTGCCAGCAGCCCCATTGGGAACTCACCCCTCCACTTT
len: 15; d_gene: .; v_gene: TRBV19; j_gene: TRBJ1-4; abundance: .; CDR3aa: CASSDMTGTNEKLFF; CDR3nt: TGTGCCAGTAGTGACATGACAGGCACTAATGAAAAACTGTTTTTT
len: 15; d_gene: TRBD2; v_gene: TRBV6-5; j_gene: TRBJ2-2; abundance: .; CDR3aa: CASRDGRAFPGELFF; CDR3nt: TGTGCCAGCAGAGACGGGAGGGCCTTTCCCGGGGAGCTGTTTTTT
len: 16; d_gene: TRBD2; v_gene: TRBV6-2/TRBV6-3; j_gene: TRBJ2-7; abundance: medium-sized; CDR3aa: CASSYAAGGSTYEQYF; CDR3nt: TGTGCCAGCAGTTACGCAGCGGGAGGGTCGACCTACGAGCAGTACTTC
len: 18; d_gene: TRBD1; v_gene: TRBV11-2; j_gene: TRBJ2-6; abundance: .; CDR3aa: CASSVVGQGAPGANVLTF; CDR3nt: TGTGCCAGCAGCGTAGTGGGACAGGGGGCGCCTGGGGCCAACGTCCTGACTTTC
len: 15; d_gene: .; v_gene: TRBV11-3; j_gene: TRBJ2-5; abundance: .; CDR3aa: CASSLRGGSEETQYF; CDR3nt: TGTGCCAGCAGCTTAAGGGGAGGATCCGAAGAGACCCAGTACTTC